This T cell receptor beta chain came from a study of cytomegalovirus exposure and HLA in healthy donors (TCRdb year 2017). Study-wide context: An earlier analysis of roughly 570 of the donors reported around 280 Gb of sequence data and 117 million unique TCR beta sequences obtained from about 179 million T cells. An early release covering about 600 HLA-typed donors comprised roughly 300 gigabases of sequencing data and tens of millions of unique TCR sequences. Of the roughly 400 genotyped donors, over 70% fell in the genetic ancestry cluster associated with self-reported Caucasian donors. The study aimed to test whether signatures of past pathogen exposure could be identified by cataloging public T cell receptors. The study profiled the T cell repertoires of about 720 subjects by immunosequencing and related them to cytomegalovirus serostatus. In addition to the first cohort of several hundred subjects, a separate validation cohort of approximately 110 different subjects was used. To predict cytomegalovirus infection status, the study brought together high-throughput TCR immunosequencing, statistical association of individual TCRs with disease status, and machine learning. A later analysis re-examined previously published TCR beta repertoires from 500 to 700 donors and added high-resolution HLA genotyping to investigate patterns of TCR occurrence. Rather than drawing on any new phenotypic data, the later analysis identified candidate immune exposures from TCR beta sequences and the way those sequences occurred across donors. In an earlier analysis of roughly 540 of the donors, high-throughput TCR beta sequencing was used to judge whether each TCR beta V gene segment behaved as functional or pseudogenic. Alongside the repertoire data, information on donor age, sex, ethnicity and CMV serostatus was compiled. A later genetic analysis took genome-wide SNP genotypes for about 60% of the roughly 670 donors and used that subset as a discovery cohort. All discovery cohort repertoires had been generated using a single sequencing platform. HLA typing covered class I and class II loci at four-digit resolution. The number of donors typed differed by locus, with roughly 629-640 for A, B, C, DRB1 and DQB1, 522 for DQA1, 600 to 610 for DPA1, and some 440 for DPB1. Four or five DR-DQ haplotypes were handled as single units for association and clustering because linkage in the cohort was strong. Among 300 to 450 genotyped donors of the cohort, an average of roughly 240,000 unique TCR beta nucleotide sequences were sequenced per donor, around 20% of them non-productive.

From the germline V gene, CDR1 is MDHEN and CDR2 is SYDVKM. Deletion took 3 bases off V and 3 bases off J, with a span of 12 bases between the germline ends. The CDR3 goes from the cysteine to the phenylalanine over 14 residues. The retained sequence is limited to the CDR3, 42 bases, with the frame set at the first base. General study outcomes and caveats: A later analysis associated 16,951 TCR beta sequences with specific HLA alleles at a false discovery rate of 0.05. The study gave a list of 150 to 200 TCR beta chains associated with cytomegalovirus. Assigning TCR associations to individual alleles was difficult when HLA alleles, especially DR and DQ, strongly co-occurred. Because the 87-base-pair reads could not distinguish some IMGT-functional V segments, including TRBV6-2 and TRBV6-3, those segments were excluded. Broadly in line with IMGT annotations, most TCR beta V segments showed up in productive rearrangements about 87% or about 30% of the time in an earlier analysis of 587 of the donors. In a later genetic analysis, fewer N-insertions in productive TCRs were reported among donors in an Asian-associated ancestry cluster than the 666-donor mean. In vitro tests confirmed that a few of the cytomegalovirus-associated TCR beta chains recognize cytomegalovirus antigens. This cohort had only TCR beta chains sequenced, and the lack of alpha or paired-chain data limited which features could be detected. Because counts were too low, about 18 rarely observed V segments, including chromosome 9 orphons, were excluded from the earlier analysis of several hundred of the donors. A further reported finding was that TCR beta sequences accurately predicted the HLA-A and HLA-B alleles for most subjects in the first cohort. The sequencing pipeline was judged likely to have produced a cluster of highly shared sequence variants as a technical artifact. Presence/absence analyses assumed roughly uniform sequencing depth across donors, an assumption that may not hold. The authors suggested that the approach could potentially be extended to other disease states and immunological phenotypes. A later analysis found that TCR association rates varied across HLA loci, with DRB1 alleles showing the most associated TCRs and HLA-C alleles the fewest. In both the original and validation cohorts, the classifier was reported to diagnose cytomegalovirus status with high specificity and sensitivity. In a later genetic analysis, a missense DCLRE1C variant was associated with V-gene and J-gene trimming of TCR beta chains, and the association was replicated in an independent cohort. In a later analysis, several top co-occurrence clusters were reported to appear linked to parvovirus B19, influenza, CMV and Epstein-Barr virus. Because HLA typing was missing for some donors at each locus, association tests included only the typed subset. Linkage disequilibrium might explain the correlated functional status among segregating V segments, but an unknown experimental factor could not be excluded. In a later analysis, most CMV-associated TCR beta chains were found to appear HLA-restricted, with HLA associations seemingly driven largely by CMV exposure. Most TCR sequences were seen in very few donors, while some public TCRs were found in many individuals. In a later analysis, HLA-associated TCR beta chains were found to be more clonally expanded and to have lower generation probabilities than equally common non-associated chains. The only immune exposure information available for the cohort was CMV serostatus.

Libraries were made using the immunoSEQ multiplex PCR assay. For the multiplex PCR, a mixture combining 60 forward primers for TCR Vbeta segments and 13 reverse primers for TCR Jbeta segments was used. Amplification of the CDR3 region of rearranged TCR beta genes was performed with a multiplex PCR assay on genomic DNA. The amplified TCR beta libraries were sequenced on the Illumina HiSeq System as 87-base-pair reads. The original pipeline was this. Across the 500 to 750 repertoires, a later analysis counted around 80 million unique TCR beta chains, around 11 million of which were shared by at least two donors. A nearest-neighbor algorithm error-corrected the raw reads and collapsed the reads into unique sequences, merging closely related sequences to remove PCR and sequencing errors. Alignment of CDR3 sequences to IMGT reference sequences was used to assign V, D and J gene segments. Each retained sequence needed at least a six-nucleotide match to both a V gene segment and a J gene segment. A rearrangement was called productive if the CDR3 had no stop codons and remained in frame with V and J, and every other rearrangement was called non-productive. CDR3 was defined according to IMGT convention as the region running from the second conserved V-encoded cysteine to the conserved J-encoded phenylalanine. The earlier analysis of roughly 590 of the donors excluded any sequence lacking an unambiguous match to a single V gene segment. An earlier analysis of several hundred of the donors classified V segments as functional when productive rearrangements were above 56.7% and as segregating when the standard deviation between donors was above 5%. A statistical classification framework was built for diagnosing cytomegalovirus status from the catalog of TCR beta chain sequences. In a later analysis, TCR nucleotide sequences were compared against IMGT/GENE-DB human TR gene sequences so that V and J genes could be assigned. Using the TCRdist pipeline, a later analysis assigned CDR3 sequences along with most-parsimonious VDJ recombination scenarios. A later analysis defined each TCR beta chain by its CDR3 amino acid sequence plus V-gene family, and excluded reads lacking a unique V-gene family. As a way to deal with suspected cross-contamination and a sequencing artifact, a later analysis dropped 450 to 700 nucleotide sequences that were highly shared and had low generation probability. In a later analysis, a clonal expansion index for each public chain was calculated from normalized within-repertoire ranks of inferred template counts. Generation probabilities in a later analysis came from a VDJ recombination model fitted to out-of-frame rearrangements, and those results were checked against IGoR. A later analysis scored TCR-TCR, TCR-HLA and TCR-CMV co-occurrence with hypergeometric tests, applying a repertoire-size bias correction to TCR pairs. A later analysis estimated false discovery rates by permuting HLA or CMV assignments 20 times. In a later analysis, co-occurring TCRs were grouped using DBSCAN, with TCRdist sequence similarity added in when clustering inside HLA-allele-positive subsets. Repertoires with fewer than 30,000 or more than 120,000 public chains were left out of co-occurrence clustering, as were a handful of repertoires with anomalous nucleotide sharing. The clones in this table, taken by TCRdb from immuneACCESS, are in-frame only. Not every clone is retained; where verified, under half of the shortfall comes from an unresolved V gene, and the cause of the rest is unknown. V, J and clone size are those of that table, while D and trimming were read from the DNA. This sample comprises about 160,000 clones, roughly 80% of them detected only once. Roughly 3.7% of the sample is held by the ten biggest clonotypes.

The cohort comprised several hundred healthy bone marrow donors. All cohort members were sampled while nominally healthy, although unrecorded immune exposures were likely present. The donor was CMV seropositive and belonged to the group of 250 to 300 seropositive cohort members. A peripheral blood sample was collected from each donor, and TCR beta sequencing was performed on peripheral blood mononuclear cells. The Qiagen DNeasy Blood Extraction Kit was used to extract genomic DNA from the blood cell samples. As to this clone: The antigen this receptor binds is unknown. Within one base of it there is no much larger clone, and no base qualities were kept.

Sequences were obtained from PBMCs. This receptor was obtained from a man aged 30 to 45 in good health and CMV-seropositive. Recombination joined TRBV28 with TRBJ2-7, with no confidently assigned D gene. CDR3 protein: CASSLAVFIYEQYF. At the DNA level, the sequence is TGTGCCAGCAGTTTGGCGGTCTTCATCTACGAGCAGTACTTC. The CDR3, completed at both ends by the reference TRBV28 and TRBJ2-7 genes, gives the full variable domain DVKVTQSSRYLVKRTGEKVFLECVQDMDHENMFWYRQDPGLGLRLIYFSYDVKMKEKGDIPEGYSVSREKKERFSLILESASTNQTSMYLCASSLAVFIYEQYFGPGTRLTVT.